Below, 10 T cell receptor beta chains from the same sample are listed, as sequenced in a study of human T cells and chemical hapten exposure. TCRdb redid the calling of the RACE reads with MiXCR, one entry per CDR3 protein. The sample has more than 150,000 distinct CDR3 sequences; around a quarter are singletons. Time point in this sample: patch test 3, about 24 weeks after DPC sensitization. Indicated treatment: therapeutic diphenylcyclopropenone sensitization with weekly scalp DPC. Sequencing used whole blood, obtained in connection with sensitization to the hapten diphenylcyclopropenone (DPC). The receptors come from a woman in her thirties or forties with alopecia areata. Some clones in this sample may be carry-over from other donors' samples.

This chain links TRBV29-1 with TRBJ1-1; no firm D call. From germline, CDR1 is SQVTM and CDR2 ANQGSEA. This CDR3 is 14 amino acids long. Trimming shortened V by 1 base and J by 8 bases, and 17 bases separated the two germline ends. CDR3 coding DNA: TGCAGCGTTGAAGGCCTCCTTACCCATGGCGAAGCTTTCTTT. This gives the protein CSVEGLLTHGEAFF.

About this clonotype: A much bigger clone sits one base away, suggesting this may be a read error. The chain links TRBV7-2 to TRBJ2-1; D gene unclear. This CDR3 region has 11 residues. V gave up 5 bases and J gave up 5 bases, with 4 bases separating them. Germline V CDR1 and CDR2: SGHTA, FQGNSA. The CDR3 protein is CASSPHNEQFF. In DNA form, the CDR3 reads TGTGCCAGCAGCCCCCACAATGAGCAGTTCTTC.

The table lists this clonotype with a few counts. CDR3 DNA sequence: TGTGCCAGCAGTTTTCAGTCTGGCGGGGCTGGAAACACCATATATTTT. Protein: CASSFQSGGAGNTIYF. V gene TRBV28 combines with J gene TRBJ1-3; no clear D. Trimming removed 3 bases from V and 2 bases from J, with 14 bases in between. This CDR3 is built from 16 residues. CDR1 is MDHEN and CDR2 is SYDVKM in the germline V gene.

The chain couples TRBV14 to TRBJ1-2; D not resolved. Per the germline V gene, CDR1 is SGHDN and CDR2 is FVKESK. V was trimmed by 3 bases and J by 8 bases, leaving 13 bases between them. The CDR3 is 13 amino acids. CDR3 loop: CASSQMGAGGYTF. The CDR3 DNA reads as TGTGCCAGCAGCCAGATGGGCGCCGGGGGCTACACCTTC.

The chain's CDR3 is CASSIGTRRWTDTQYF. In nucleotides, the CDR3 is TGCGCCAGCAGCATCGGGACTCGGAGATGGACAGATACGCAGTATTTT. This chain connects TRBV5-1 to TRBJ2-3, with D possibly being TRBD2 (6 bases). Germline V gene sequence: CDR1 SGHRS, CDR2 YFSETQ. Trimming shortened V by 4 bases and J by 3 bases, and 18 bases separated the two germline ends. CDR3 length equals 16 residues.

The chain recombines TRBV4-2 with TRBJ1-1; D may be TRBD1 (5 bases). The CDR3 has 14 residues. Trimming removed 4 bases from V and 3 bases from J, with 12 bases in between. CDR1 is LGHNA, CDR2 YNFKEQ, per germline. Here the CDR3 reads CASSPRDDDTEAFF. CDR3 sequence (DNA): TGTGCCAGCAGCCCAAGGGACGACGACACTGAAGCTTTCTTT.

This clonotype occurred many times. V is TRBV29-1 and J is TRBJ1-5; D not certain. V lost 4 bases and J lost 6, with 10 bases in between. CDR3 length: 12 amino acids. Germline V gene data show CDR1 as SQVTM and CDR2 as ANQGSEA. This chain's CDR3 is CSVGENSQPQHF. The CDR3 region has the DNA TGCAGCGTTGGAGAGAATTCTCAGCCCCAGCATTTT.

This clonotype occurred a few times. The chain combines TRBV9 with TRBJ2-7; perhaps TRBD1 as D (5 bases). The length of the CDR3 is 14 residues. Trimming shortened V by 3 bases and J by 0 bases, and 10 bases separated the two germline ends. CDR1 is SGDLS and CDR2 is YYNGEE in the germline V gene. The CDR3 sequence: CASSADSFSYEQYF. Written as DNA, the CDR3 is TGTGCCAGCAGCGCCGACAGTTTCTCCTACGAGCAGTACTTC.

CDR3 amino acids: CASSPPSYTGYGYTF. The CDR3, as DNA: TGTGCCAGCAGTCCTCCCTCCTACACAGGCTATGGCTACACCTTC. The rearrangement uses TRBV6-2 or TRBV6-3 and TRBJ1-2; TRBD1 is a possible D gene (5 bases). Germline V lookup: CDR1 MNHEY, CDR2 SVGEGT. This CDR3 contains 15 residues. Trimming pared 5 bases from V and 4 bases from J, leaving 17 bases between.

V is TRBV20-1 and J is TRBJ1-6; 9 bases fit TRBD1. Germline V CDR1 and CDR2: DFQATT, SNEGSKA (reference sequence). The CDR3 loop spans 14 amino acids. The V gene end was trimmed by 3 bases and the J gene end by 7 bases; junction bases not matched to a gene: 4. CDR3 residues: CSARGTGPNSPLHF. The CDR3, as DNA: TGCAGTGCTAGGGGGACAGGGCCGAATTCACCCCTCCACTTT.